This TCR beta chain is from a study of chemoradiotherapy in HPV16-positive cancers. Looking at the study overall: Candidate HPV-specific T-cell clones and common TCR motifs came from functional assays in a couple of HPV16-positive patients.

Sequencing used immunoSEQ multiplex PCR; TCRdb keeps in-frame clones, though not all of them. Of fewer than 15,000 clones listed, 55% to 65% are singletons. The germline V gene encodes CDR1 LGHNA and CDR2 YNFKEQ. This CDR3 comprises 15 residues. The V end lost 0 bases, the J end lost 3 bases, and 9 bases lay between the germline ends. Whole-study results and caveats: Better recurrence-free survival went with HPV-responsive T-cell expansion in HPV16-positive patients. Candidate HPV-specific clones and E7-related TCR motifs grew in tumor during treatment.

This clone was observed a few times. Its antigen is unknown. The receptor was isolated from a human donor with HPV-associated anogenital cancer. This chain joins TRBV4-2 and TRBJ1-5, with unresolved D. This specimen was acquired from a patient who underwent chemoradiotherapy. Here the CDR3 reads CASSQDVATNQPQHF. CDR3 DNA: TGTGCCAGCAGCCAAGACGTCGCTACCAATCAGCCCCAGCATTTT.